This T cell receptor (beta chain) was found in a study of T cell changes during pregnancy in multiple sclerosis. Germline assignment: CDR1 MNHEY and CDR2 SVGAGI. The CDR3 spans 14 residues. V lost 5 bases and J 6 bases, leaving 17 bases between the germline ends. Profiled with immunoSEQ multiplex PCR; TCRdb holds only in-frame clones, not every one. The table includes about 51,000 clones, approximately 94% detected once. The sequences come from CD4+ T cells from peripheral blood mononuclear cells, collected in the second trimester of pregnancy. This chain connects TRBV6-5 to TRBJ2-7; D not resolved. The TCR comes from a female donor with multiple sclerosis, enrolled in a pregnancy study. DNA of the CDR3: TGTGCCAGCAGTCCCACGCCCATAAACAGCGAGCAGTACTTC. It specifies CASSPTPINSEQYF.